Below are 4 T cell receptor beta chains sequenced from a single sample in a study of blood T cell repertoires in COVID-19. The repertoire was sequenced with immunoSEQ multiplex PCR; TCRdb's copy has only in-frame clones and lacks some. The data hold hundreds of thousands of clones, with less than 90% observed a single time. The sample was PBMCs or T cells enriched from blood (not recorded which). All receptors come from a middle-aged woman who had recovered from COVID-19.

The rearrangement links TRBV19 to TRBJ1-1; TRBD1 agrees at 9 bases. The CDR3 consists of 15 residues. Germline V gene lookup returns CDR1 LNHDA and CDR2 SQIVND (reference sequence). After removal of 4 bases from V and 6 bases from J, the junction contained 9 bases not matched to a gene. The CDR3 nucleotides are TGTGCCAGTAGTACTCAGGGACAGGGATCAGCTGAAGCTTTCTTT. Encoded protein: CASSTQGQGSAEAFF.

The chain is built from TRBV6-2 or TRBV6-3 and TRBJ1-3; 9 bases agree with TRBD1. The CDR3 consists of 16 residues. The J segment lost 4 bases and the V segment lost 2 bases, leaving 6 bases of the junction unmatched. Germline V CDR1 and CDR2: MNHEY, SVGEGT. CDR3 loop: CASSYEGQGTGNTIYF. The CDR3 DNA reads as TGTGCCAGCAGTTACGAGGGACAGGGAACCGGAAACACCATATATTTT.

The CDR3 coding sequence is TGTGCCAGTAGCGACGTCTTCCGGGGGGGGACCGGGGAGCTGTTTTTT. It yields the protein CASSDVFRGGTGELFF. This rearrangement joins TRBV19 to TRBJ2-2, with 8 bases that match TRBD2. Germline assignment: CDR1 LNHDA and CDR2 SQIVND (reference sequence). This CDR3 is 16 amino acids long. The V and J ends lost 6 bases and 5 bases, in that order; junction bases with no gene match: 11. Full variable domain (outside the CDR3, taken from reference TRBV19 and TRBJ2-2): DGGITQSPKYLFRKEGQNVTLSCEQNLNHDAMYWYRQDPGQGLRLIYYSQIVNDFQKGDIAEGYSVSREKKESFPLTVTSAQKNPTAFYLCASSDVFRGGTGELFFGEGSRLTVL.

The J gene is TRBJ1-2, the V gene TRBV15; 11 bases are shared with TRBD1. The germline gives CDR1 LNHNV, CDR2 YYDKDF (reference sequence). The CDR3 covers 18 residues. Trimming at V came to 3 bases and at J to 1 base, leaving 10 bases not matched to a gene. The CDR3 sequence is CATSRGQGVGPRNYGYTF. CDR3 DNA: TGTGCCACCAGCAGGGGACAGGGGGTAGGCCCCCGTAACTATGGCTACACCTTC. The entire variable domain, with the rest obtained from reference TRBV15 and TRBJ1-2, is as follows: DAMVIQNPRYQVTQFGKPVTLSCSQTLNHNVMYWYQQKSSQAPKLLFHYYDKDFNNEADTPDNFQSRRPNTSFCFLDIRSPGLGDTAMYLCATSRGQGVGPRNYGYTFGSGTRLTVV.